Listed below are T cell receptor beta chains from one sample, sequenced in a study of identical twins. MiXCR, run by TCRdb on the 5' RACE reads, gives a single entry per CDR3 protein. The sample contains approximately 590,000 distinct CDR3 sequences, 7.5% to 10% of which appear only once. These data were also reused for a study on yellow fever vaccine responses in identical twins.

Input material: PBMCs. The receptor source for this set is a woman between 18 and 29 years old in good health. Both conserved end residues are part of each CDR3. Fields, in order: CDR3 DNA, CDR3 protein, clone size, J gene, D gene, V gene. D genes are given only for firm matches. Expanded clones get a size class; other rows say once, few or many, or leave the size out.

DNA: TGCGCCAGCAGCGTTGACAGCGGGGAGCTGTTTTTT
CDR3: CASSVDSGELFF
size: many
J: TRBJ2-2
D: .
V: TRBV5-1

DNA: TGTGCCAGTACTGCGGACATCAATGAGCAGTTCTTC
CDR3: CASTADINEQFF
size: .
J: TRBJ2-1
D: .
V: TRBV19

DNA: TGCGCCAGCAGCCTGGGACAGGCACGTTACGAGCAGTACTTC
CDR3: CASSLGQARYEQYF
size: many
J: TRBJ2-7
D: TRBD1
V: TRBV5-1

DNA: TGCAGTGCTAGGGGGGGCCCCATTCTCAATTCACCCCTCCACTTT
CDR3: CSARGGPILNSPLHF
size: few
J: TRBJ1-6
D: .
V: TRBV20-1

DNA: TGTGCCACCAGTGATTTGCCGGTTCGATCCTATGAGCAGTTCTTC
CDR3: CATSDLPVRSYEQFF
size: many
J: TRBJ2-1
D: .
V: TRBV24-1

DNA: TGTGCCAGCAGCCTTTTAGGACAGGGGTGGGAGACCCAGTACTTC
CDR3: CASSLLGQGWETQYF
size: many
J: TRBJ2-5
D: TRBD1
V: TRBV7-9

DNA: TGTGCCAGCTCGTCGACAGGGTCGACCGGGGAGCTGTTTTTT
CDR3: CASSSTGSTGELFF
size: many
J: TRBJ2-2
D: TRBD1
V: TRBV5-1

DNA: TGTGCCAGCAGCCGGACTAGCGGGGGGCCATCCCAGTACTTC
CDR3: CASSRTSGGPSQYF
size: few
J: TRBJ2-5
D: TRBD2
V: TRBV12-3/TRBV12-4

DNA: TGTGCCTGGAGCCAACAGGGGGAGGTGTTTTTT
CDR3: CAWSQQGEVFF
size: .
J: TRBJ1-4
D: TRBD1
V: TRBV30

DNA: TGTGCCAGCAGCCAAGATAGACCCGGCTCTGGGGCCAACGTCCTGACTTTC
CDR3: CASSQDRPGSGANVLTF
size: few
J: TRBJ2-6
D: .
V: TRBV3-1

DNA: TGCGCCAGCAGCGGGCCGACAGGGGGCTTCACTGAAGCTTTCTTT
CDR3: CASSGPTGGFTEAFF
size: .
J: TRBJ1-1
D: TRBD1
V: TRBV5-1

DNA: TGTGCCTGGAGGGGGAAGGAAGAAATCCGGGAGCTGTTTTTT
CDR3: CAWRGKEEIRELFF
size: .
J: TRBJ2-2
D: .
V: TRBV30

DNA: TGTGCCAGCAGCTCGGGACAGGCTAGACAAGAGACCCAGTACTTC
CDR3: CASSSGQARQETQYF
size: few
J: TRBJ2-5
D: TRBD1
V: TRBV5-8

DNA: TGTGCCAGCAGCTTAATTGGCGGAGCGGGGAGCACAGATACGCAGTATTTT
CDR3: CASSLIGGAGSTDTQYF
size: once
J: TRBJ2-3
D: TRBD2
V: TRBV7-8

DNA: TGTGCCAGCAGTTTTGAACAGGGGACCTACGAGCAGTACTTC
CDR3: CASSFEQGTYEQYF
size: few
J: TRBJ2-7
D: TRBD1
V: TRBV12-3/TRBV12-4

DNA: TGTGCCAGCAGTTTGCCCATAACCACCGGGGAGCTGTTTTTT
CDR3: CASSLPITTGELFF
size: few
J: TRBJ2-2
D: .
V: TRBV12-3/TRBV12-4

DNA: TGTGCCAGCAGTTACGCAATCGACAGGGGGCTTTACGAGCAGTACTTC
CDR3: CASSYAIDRGLYEQYF
size: few
J: TRBJ2-7
D: TRBD1
V: TRBV6-2/TRBV6-3

DNA: TGCGCCAGCAGCTTCGGGCGACTAGCGGGAGGCAGCGATGAGCAGTTCTTC
CDR3: CASSFGRLAGGSDEQFF
size: few
J: TRBJ2-1
D: TRBD2
V: TRBV5-1

DNA: TGTGCCAGCAGCGTACGGGGGGGGTCGGATTCACCCCTCCACTTT
CDR3: CASSVRGGSDSPLHF
size: many
J: TRBJ1-6
D: .
V: TRBV9

DNA: TGTGCTTGTAATGGGGTTGGGTCCTACGAGCAGTACTTC
CDR3: CACNGVGSYEQYF
size: .
J: TRBJ2-7
D: .
V: TRBV2

DNA: TGTGCCAGCAGCGACCTACAGGGGGCGGGAGAAAAACTGTTTTTT
CDR3: CASSDLQGAGEKLFF
size: few
J: TRBJ1-4
D: TRBD1
V: TRBV7-9

DNA: TGTGCCTGGGCTGAGGGGCCTGAGCAGTTCTTC
CDR3: CAWAEGPEQFF
size: .
J: TRBJ2-1
D: .
V: TRBV30

DNA: TGCAGTGCCCCGATTCCCCCGACCCAAGAGACCCAGTACTTC
CDR3: CSAPIPPTQETQYF
size: .
J: TRBJ2-5
D: .
V: TRBV20-1

DNA: TGTGCCACCAGTGATATCGACACCTTGCAGCCCCAGCATTTT
CDR3: CATSDIDTLQPQHF
size: many
J: TRBJ1-5
D: .
V: TRBV24-1

DNA: TGTGCCAGCAGGATCGCGGGCTCCTACGAGCAGTACTTC
CDR3: CASRIAGSYEQYF
size: few
J: TRBJ2-7
D: .
V: TRBV7-2

DNA: TGTGCCAGCTCAACCGACGGGGGACAGGGGTTTGGAAACATTCAGTACTTC
CDR3: CASSTDGGQGFGNIQYF
size: few
J: TRBJ2-4
D: TRBD1
V: TRBV12-3/TRBV12-4

DNA: TGTGCCAGCTCCAGGGGTACCTTCTCTGGGGCCAACGTCCTGACTTTC
CDR3: CASSRGTFSGANVLTF
size: few
J: TRBJ2-6
D: .
V: TRBV28

DNA: TGTGCCAGCAGCCCAAGCACTAGTGGGTACGAGCAGTACTTC
CDR3: CASSPSTSGYEQYF
size: many
J: TRBJ2-7
D: .
V: TRBV3-1

DNA: TGTGCCAGCAGCTTAGTTGCTGGCGAGACCGAGGAGCAGTACTTC
CDR3: CASSLVAGETEEQYF
size: few
J: TRBJ2-7
D: .
V: TRBV7-2

DNA: TGTGCCAGCAGCCCATCAGATTTGGGAACCGGGGAGCTGTTTTTT
CDR3: CASSPSDLGTGELFF
size: few
J: TRBJ2-2
D: .
V: TRBV5-5

DNA: TGTGCCAGCAGCACTAGCGGGAGGCAGTTCTTC
CDR3: CASSTSGRQFF
size: .
J: TRBJ2-1
D: TRBD2
V: TRBV3-1

DNA: TGTGCCAGCAGGCCGGGACAGTCCACCGGGGAGCTGTTTTTT
CDR3: CASRPGQSTGELFF
size: many
J: TRBJ2-2
D: TRBD1
V: TRBV12-3/TRBV12-4

DNA: TGCAGCGTTGACGGGGGGGCCGGGGAGCAGTACTTC
CDR3: CSVDGGAGEQYF
size: many
J: TRBJ2-7
D: TRBD2
V: TRBV29-1

DNA: TGTGCCAGCAGCCCTGGACTAGCGGGAGGGTACGATACGCAGTATTTT
CDR3: CASSPGLAGGYDTQYF
size: many
J: TRBJ2-3
D: TRBD2
V: TRBV7-2

DNA: TGTGCCAGCAGCCAGCCCGACCACCCCTACGAGCAGTACTTC
CDR3: CASSQPDHPYEQYF
size: .
J: TRBJ2-7
D: .
V: TRBV4-2

DNA: TGTGCTAGCAGCCCTAAAACAGGATGGGAGCAGTACTTC
CDR3: CASSPKTGWEQYF
size: few
J: TRBJ2-7
D: .
V: TRBV7-7

DNA: TGCAGTGCTATCAGAGTAGGGGGCAGTGTTAGAAATGAGCAGTTCTTC
CDR3: CSAIRVGGSVRNEQFF
size: .
J: TRBJ2-1
D: TRBD1
V: TRBV20-1

DNA: TGCAGTGCTAGAGATCGGCAGAGATCGGAGACCCAGTACTTC
CDR3: CSARDRQRSETQYF
size: .
J: TRBJ2-5
D: .
V: TRBV20-1

DNA: TGTGCCAGCAGTTTATATTTCAATCAGCCCCAGCATTTT
CDR3: CASSLYFNQPQHF
size: .
J: TRBJ1-5
D: .
V: TRBV27

DNA: TGTGCCAGCAGCCCAGGACAGGCTTACACAGATACGCAGTATTTT
CDR3: CASSPGQAYTDTQYF
size: many
J: TRBJ2-3
D: TRBD1
V: TRBV7-9

DNA: TGTGCCAGCAGCGGACAAGAAAAAGGCTCCTACGAGCAGTACTTC
CDR3: CASSGQEKGSYEQYF
size: few
J: TRBJ2-7
D: .
V: TRBV28

DNA: TGTGCCAGCAGTGTCCCGGGTCTGGTCATCTCTTTC
CDR3: CASSVPGLVISF
size: .
J: TRBJ2-5
D: .
V: TRBV28

DNA: TGTGCCAGCAGCTTTCAGGGTAGGGCTTTC
CDR3: CASSFQGRAF
size: .
J: TRBJ2-6
D: .
V: TRBV7-8

DNA: TGTGCCAGCAGTGAACCGGGGGGCAGCCGAAGCTCCTACGAGCAGTACTTC
CDR3: CASSEPGGSRSSYEQYF
size: .
J: TRBJ2-7
D: .
V: TRBV6-1

DNA: TGTGCTAGTGGTTTGGGAGACGGCTACGAGCAGTACTTC
CDR3: CASGLGDGYEQYF
size: many
J: TRBJ2-7
D: .
V: TRBV12-5

DNA: TGTGCCAGCAGCCAAAACCCCCGGGACAGGGGATGGGAGCCCCAGTACTTC
CDR3: CASSQNPRDRGWEPQYF
size: .
J: TRBJ2-5
D: TRBD1
V: TRBV14

DNA: TGCAGCGTTTATAACAGGGGGCGCATGGAGACCCAGTACTTC
CDR3: CSVYNRGRMETQYF
size: few
J: TRBJ2-5
D: TRBD1
V: TRBV29-1

DNA: TGTGCCAGCAGCCAAGGGGCGGGCACCGGGGAGCTGTTTTTT
CDR3: CASSQGAGTGELFF
size: many
J: TRBJ2-2
D: .
V: TRBV4-2

DNA: TGCGCCAGCAGCTTAGATCGGCTTGGGGTCACTGAAGCTTTCTTT
CDR3: CASSLDRLGVTEAFF
size: .
J: TRBJ1-1
D: .
V: TRBV5-1

DNA: TGCAGTGCTAGGGATTTGTGGACAGGGGCCTACAATGAGCAGTTCTTC
CDR3: CSARDLWTGAYNEQFF
size: .
J: TRBJ2-1
D: TRBD1
V: TRBV20-1

DNA: TGTGCCAGCAGCTTAAAACGTTCCACCGGGGAGCTGTTTTTT
CDR3: CASSLKRSTGELFF
size: .
J: TRBJ2-2
D: .
V: TRBV11-1